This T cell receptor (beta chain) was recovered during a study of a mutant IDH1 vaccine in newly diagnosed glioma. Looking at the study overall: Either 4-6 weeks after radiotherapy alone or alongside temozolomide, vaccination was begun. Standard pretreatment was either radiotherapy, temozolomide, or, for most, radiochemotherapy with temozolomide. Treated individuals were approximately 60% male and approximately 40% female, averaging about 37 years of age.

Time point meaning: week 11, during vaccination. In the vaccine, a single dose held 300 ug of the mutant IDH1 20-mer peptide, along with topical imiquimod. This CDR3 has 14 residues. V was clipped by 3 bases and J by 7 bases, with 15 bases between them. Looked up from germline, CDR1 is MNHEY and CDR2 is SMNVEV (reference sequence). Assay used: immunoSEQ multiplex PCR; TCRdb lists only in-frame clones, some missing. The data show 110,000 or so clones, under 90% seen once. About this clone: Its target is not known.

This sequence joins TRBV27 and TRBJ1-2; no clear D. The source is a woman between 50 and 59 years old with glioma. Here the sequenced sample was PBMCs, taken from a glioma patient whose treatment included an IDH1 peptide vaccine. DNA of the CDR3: TGTGCCAGCAGTTTTGTAGGGTCTGGCGTTGGCTACACCTTC. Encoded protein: CASSFVGSGVGYTF.